This entry lists 5 T cell receptor beta chains sequenced from one sample in a study of blood T cell repertoires in COVID-19. Sequencing was performed with immunoSEQ multiplex PCR; in TCRdb, only in-frame clones are kept and a portion is missing. Here the sample spans about 45,000 clones, roughly 80% being singletons. The sample consisted of peripheral blood. The source of these receptors is a human donor in a cohort sampled during active COVID-19.

This clone was seen only a few times. This chain links TRBV10-1 with TRBJ1-1; tentatively, D is TRBD1 (5 bases). From germline, CDR1 is WNHNN and CDR2 SYGVQD (reference sequence). The CDR3 runs to 13 residues. V was clipped by 5 bases and J by 2 bases, with 9 bases between them. This chain's CDR3 is CASSNRINTEAFF. CDR3 DNA: TGCGCCAGCAGTAACAGGATCAACACTGAAGCTTTCTTT.

This rearrangement joins TRBV6-1 to TRBJ2-3; D not resolved. The germline CDR1 and CDR2 sequences are MNHNS and SASEGT. CDR3 size: 14 residues. V was clipped by 0 bases and J by 4 bases, with 8 bases between them. As DNA, the CDR3 is TGTGCCAGCAGTGAAGCGCGAGACTCAGATACGCAGTATTTT. Translating it yields CASSEARDSDTQYF.

In its sample, this clone was seen a few times. V gene TRBV5-1 combines with J gene TRBJ2-3, with 13 positions matching TRBD2. There are 16 residues in the CDR3. After removal of 4 bases from V and 7 bases from J, the junction contained 9 bases not matched to a gene. The germline V gene encodes CDR1 SGHRS and CDR2 YFSETQ. The CDR3 DNA reads TGCGCCAGCAGCCTCCGGACTAGCGGGAGTACACATACGCAGTATTTT. Translating it yields CASSLRTSGSTHTQYF. Full variable domain (outside the CDR3, taken from reference TRBV5-1 and TRBJ2-3): KAGVTQTPRYLIKTRGQQVTLSCSPISGHRSVSWYQQTPGQGLQFLFEYFSETQRNKGNFPGRFSGRQFSNSRSEMNVSTLELGDSALYLCASSLRTSGSTHTQYFGPGTRLTVL.

The CDR3: CSSTGSYEQYF. In nucleotides, the CDR3 is TGCAGTTCCACAGGGTCGTACGAGCAGTACTTC. The chain uses TRBV20-1 and TRBJ2-7, with D possibly matching TRBD1 (6 bases). Trimming left V 8 bases short and J 4 bases short, with 12 bases between. CDR1 DFQATT and CDR2 SNEGSKA come from the germline V gene (reference sequence). The CDR3 has 11 amino acids.

This clone was seen more than once but under ten times. V is TRBV7-9 and J is TRBJ2-1, with 7 bases that match TRBD1. Germline CDR1 SEHNR, CDR2 FQNEAQ (reference sequence). V dropped 5 bases and J dropped 0; count of bases not matched to a gene: 10. This CDR3 is built from 17 residues. CDR3 protein: CASSLRQGISSYNEQFF. CDR3 nucleotide sequence: TGTGCCAGCAGCCTCCGACAGGGAATAAGCTCCTACAATGAGCAGTTCTTC.